Shown below are 24 T cell receptor beta chains from a single sample sequenced in a study of cytomegalovirus exposure and HLA in healthy donors. 60 Vbeta and 13 Jbeta primers were used in PCR. The table came from immunoSEQ multiplex PCR; TCRdb's copy has only in-frame clones and leaves some out. The sample includes tens of thousands of clones, 65% to 75% seen only once; the top ten take about 4.9%. The sequencing input was PBMCs. The receptors were sampled from a woman in her twenties or thirties in good health and CMV-seronegative.

J is TRBJ2-5 and V is TRBV28, with 9 positions matching TRBD1. The CDR3 has 14 residues. Germline CDR1 reads MDHEN; CDR2 reads SYDVKM. After removal of 3 bases from V and 1 base from J, the junction contained 0 bases not matched to a gene. CDR3 residues: CASSLTGGQETQYF. For the CDR3, the DNA is TGTGCCAGCAGTTTGACAGGGGGCCAAGAGACCCAGTACTTC.

This clone was counted a few times. This chain uses TRBV7-9 with TRBJ2-2; the match to TRBD1 covers 7 bases. Germline trimming cut 5 bases from V and 0 bases from J; bases unmatched to any gene: 9. The CDR3 sequence is 17 residues long. Germline V gene data show CDR1 as SEHNR and CDR2 as FQNEAQ (reference sequence). The CDR3 region is CASSRQGTAANTGELFF. CDR3 DNA sequence: TGTGCCAGCAGCAGACAGGGAACGGCGGCGAACACCGGGGAGCTGTTTTTT.

The chain employs TRBV4-3 and TRBJ2-3; TRBD2 matches at 13 bases. The germline V gene encodes CDR1 LGHNA and CDR2 YSLEER. The CDR3 length is 16 residues. V shed 1 base and J 4 bases; nucleotides not matched to a gene: 2. The CDR3 bases are TGCGCCAGCAGCCAAGTCGGACTAGCGGGAGCAGATACGCAGTATTTT. Protein sequence: CASSQVGLAGADTQYF.

The rearrangement joins TRBV28 to TRBJ2-2; a weak D match, TRBD1 (6 bases). CDR1 MDHEN and CDR2 SYDVKM come from the germline V gene. The V end was cut by 4 bases, the J end by 6 bases, with 21 bases between. The CDR3 loop spans 17 amino acids. The CDR3 loop reads CASSSWDNRDPAGELFF. CDR3 bases: TGTGCCAGCAGTTCCTGGGACAATCGGGATCCCGCCGGGGAGCTGTTTTTT.

This chain's CDR3 is CASSSPGQGGETQYF. Written as DNA, the CDR3 is TGCGCCAGCAGTTCTCCCGGACAGGGGGGGGAGACCCAGTACTTC. The genes are TRBV5-1 and TRBJ2-5; the match to TRBD1 covers 10 bases. This CDR3 contains 15 residues. The V gene end was trimmed by 5 bases and the J gene end by 5 bases; junction bases not matched to a gene: 9. Germline values: CDR1 SGHRS, CDR2 YFSETQ.

In its sample, this clone was seen once. The chain links TRBV29-1 to TRBJ2-1, with TRBD1 as a possible D gene (6 bases). Looked up from germline, CDR1 is SQVTM and CDR2 is ANQGSEA. Trimming left V 8 bases short and J 1 base short, with 12 bases between. The CDR3 has 13 amino acids. The CDR3 bases are TGCAGCTCTTCGAGGGGGTCCTACAATGAGCAGTTCTTC. Protein product: CSSSRGSYNEQFF.

The count of this clone is one. V gene TRBV18 combines with J gene TRBJ2-5, with 14 bases identical to TRBD2. There are 16 residues in the CDR3. With 5 bases clipped from V and 2 bases from J, the junction kept 4 bases outside the gene matches. Germline CDR1 reads KGHSH; CDR2 reads LQKENI. CDR3 sequence (DNA): TGTGCCAGCTCATCGAGGACTAGCGGGAGGCAAGAGACCCAGTACTTC. This gives the protein CASSSRTSGRQETQYF.

The chain couples TRBV2 to TRBJ2-7, with a tentative D call TRBD2 (6 bases). CDR1 SNHLY and CDR2 FYNNEI come from the germline V gene. This CDR3 is 12 amino acids long. The V gene lost 6 bases and the J gene lost 4 bases, with 10 bases spanning the gap. The CDR3 spells CASRGGYYEQYV. DNA of the CDR3: TGTGCCAGCAGGGGGGGTTATTACGAGCAGTACGTC.

The rearrangement joins TRBV7-3 to TRBJ2-7, with D hard to call. CDR3 length equals 15 residues. CDR1 is SGHTA, CDR2 FQGTGA, per germline. V was shortened by 0 bases and J by 2 bases, with 11 bases between the two germline ends. The DNA for the CDR3 is TGTGCCAGCAGCTTAACGGCGAGGTCCGCCTACGAGCAGTACGTC. Protein product: CASSLTARSAYEQYV.

V is TRBV12-5 and J is TRBJ2-5; 14 bases map to TRBD2. The V segment lost 4 bases and the J segment 5 bases; nucleotides outside the gene matches: 6. The CDR3 runs 16 residues. Germline CDR1 reads LGHNT; CDR2 reads FRNRAP. The CDR3 here is CASGWGLAGAFETQYF. The CDR3 region has the DNA TGTGCTAGTGGTTGGGGACTAGCGGGAGCGTTTGAGACCCAGTACTTC.

The chain uses TRBV9 and TRBJ2-2; 8 nucleotides line up with TRBD2. Germline-derived CDR1 and CDR2 are SGDLS and YYNGEE. Trimming removed 4 bases from V and 8 bases from J; junction bases left unmatched: 16. This CDR3 region has 17 residues. The CDR3 DNA is TGTGCCAGCAGCCCCGGGGGACTAGGGGTGGATGGGGGGGAGCTGTTTTTT. This codes for CASSPGGLGVDGGELFF.

This clone has only one observation. The gene calls are TRBV27 and TRBJ2-1, with 10 bases identical to TRBD2. CDR3 size: 14 residues. Germline V gene sequence: CDR1 MNHEY, CDR2 SMNVEV (reference sequence). Losses at the gene ends were 8 bases for V and 6 bases for J; bases not matched to a gene: 7. Here the CDR3 DNA reads TGTGCCAGCGGTCTAGCGGGAGCGCTCAATGAGCAGTTCTTC. It yields the protein CASGLAGALNEQFF.

The rearrangement uses TRBV10-1 and TRBJ2-7, with a tentative D call TRBD2 (5 bases). Per germline, CDR1 WNHNN and CDR2 SYGVQD (reference sequence). CDR3 length: 16 amino acids. V was cut by 3 bases and J by 7 bases, with 22 bases left in between. CDR3 sequence: CASSEFGGQEREEQYF. CDR3 in DNA: TGCGCCAGCAGTGAATTTGGCGGGCAGGAGCGAGAGGAGCAGTACTTC.

This sequence joins TRBV11-2 and TRBJ2-7; TRBD2 matches 10 bases. This CDR3 has 15 residues. From germline, CDR1 is SGHAT and CDR2 FQNNGV. The V segment lost 2 bases and the J segment 6 bases; nucleotides outside the gene matches: 7. CDR3 bases: TGTGCCAGCAGCTTAAGCGGGAGGGCCACCAGCGAGCAGTACTTC. Protein sequence: CASSLSGRATSEQYF.

The count of this clone is one. J is TRBJ2-7 and V is TRBV9; no reliable D call. V was cut by 0 bases and J by 5 bases, with 6 bases left in between. The CDR3 totals 12 residues. In germline, CDR1 is SGDLS, CDR2 YYNGEE. CDR3 in DNA: TGTGCCAGCAGCGTAGACCGGGACGAGCAGTACTTC. As protein: CASSVDRDEQYF. Full variable domain (remainder filled in from reference TRBV9 and TRBJ2-7): DSGVTQTPKHLITATGQRVTLRCSPRSGDLSVYWYQQSLDQGLQFLIQYYNGEERAKGNILERFSAQQFPDLHSELNLSSLELGDSALYFCASSVDRDEQYFGPGTRLTVT.

The V gene is TRBV19, the J gene TRBJ2-7; the D gene is possibly TRBD1 (6 bases). V lost 10 bases and J lost 6, with 16 bases in between. CDR1 and CDR2 from the germline V gene are LNHDA and SQIVND (reference sequence). This CDR3 comprises 12 residues. CDR3 sequence reads: CAIISQGCEQYV. The CDR3 DNA follows: TGTGCCATCATCTCCCAGGGGTGCGAGCAGTACGTC.

This clone has just one count. The rearrangement links TRBV27 to TRBJ1-4; perhaps TRBD1 as D (6 bases). V was shortened by 6 bases and J by 8 bases, with 16 bases between the two germline ends. This CDR3 region has 14 residues. In germline, CDR1 is MNHEY, CDR2 SMNVEV (reference sequence). The CDR3 coding sequence is TGTGCCAGCAGCCCTAACAGGGTAGAAGAAAAACTGTTTTTT. Encoded protein: CASSPNRVEEKLFF.

V is TRBV9 and J is TRBJ1-4, with TRBD1 as a possible D gene (6 bases). In germline, CDR1 is SGDLS, CDR2 YYNGEE. The CDR3 contains 15 residues. V gave up 4 bases and J gave up 0 bases, with 10 bases separating them. The CDR3 bases are TGTGCCAGCAGCACGGACAGCACAACTAATGAAAAACTGTTTTTT. Translation: CASSTDSTTNEKLFF.

This clone was counted only a few times. The chain joins TRBV11-2 to TRBJ2-5; D may be TRBD2 (5 bases). This CDR3 is 13 amino acids long. The germline CDR1 and CDR2 sequences are SGHAT and FQNNGV. The V and J ends lost 3 bases and 4 bases respectively, with 9 bases between them. This CDR3 reads CASSLGSVETQYF. CDR3 DNA sequence: TGTGCCAGCAGCTTGGGTAGCGTAGAGACCCAGTACTTC.

V usage is TRBV7-9 and J usage is TRBJ1-4; D may be TRBD1 (5 bases). V was clipped by 4 bases and J by 4 bases, with 13 bases between them. The CDR3 extends over 15 amino acids. Germline CDR1 reads SEHNR; CDR2 reads FQNEAQ (reference sequence). CDR3: CASSSNDRFNEKLFF. The CDR3 coding sequence is TGTGCCAGCAGCTCTAACGACAGATTTAATGAAAAACTGTTTTTT. The whole variable domain, remainder taken from reference TRBV7-9 and TRBJ1-4, is DTGVSQNPRHKITKRGQNVTFRCDPISEHNRLYWYRQTLGQGPEFLTYFQNEAQLEKSRLLSDRFSAERPKGSFSTLEIQRTEQGDSAMYLCASSSNDRFNEKLFFGSGTQLSVL.

This sequence joins TRBV7-8 and TRBJ2-7; 8 bases agree with TRBD1. Per germline, CDR1 SGHVS and CDR2 FQNEAQ. CDR3 length: 17 amino acids. V was pared by 2 bases and J by 3 bases, with 12 bases of the junction left unmatched. This CDR3 is CASSLQRTGPSRYEQYF. The CDR3 coding sequence is TGTGCCAGCAGCTTACAGCGGACAGGGCCATCTCGCTACGAGCAGTACTTC.

V gene TRBV21-1 combines with J gene TRBJ2-7; no check of the table's D call, TRBD2, against the DNA was made. TRBV21-1 is annotated as a pseudogene. CDR3 size: 17 residues. CDR3 sequence reads: CASSRETSGSLAYEQYF. The CDR3 nucleotides read TGTGCCAGCAGCAGAGAGACTAGCGGGAGCTTGGCTTACGAGCAGTACTTC.

This clone was detected only a few times. The rearrangement links TRBV4-3 to TRBJ1-6; 7 bases are shared with TRBD1. The CDR3 sequence is 19 residues long. Germline assignment: CDR1 LGHNA and CDR2 YSLEER. J was trimmed by 0 bases and V by 4 bases; bases with no gene match: 12. CDR3 protein: CASSLRDSSGSSYNSPLHF. The CDR3 DNA reads TGCGCCAGCAGCCTTAGGGACAGTTCGGGAAGCTCCTATAATTCACCCCTCCACTTT.

The chain joins TRBV28 to TRBJ2-2; 14 nucleotides line up with TRBD2. Germline CDR1 and CDR2: MDHEN and SYDVKM. The ends lost 7 bases at V and 8 bases at J; junction bases unmatched: 3. The CDR3 totals 14 residues. CDR3 residues: CASKGLAGVGELFF. In DNA, the CDR3 is TGTGCCAGCAAGGGACTAGCGGGAGTGGGGGAGCTGTTTTTT.